These T cell receptor beta chains were read from a single sample in a study of blood T cell repertoires in COVID-19. TCRdb's table, derived via immunoSEQ multiplex PCR, lists solely in-frame clones and lacks some. The sample lists about 66,000 clones, roughly 86% occurring once. The sequencing input was peripheral blood. These TCRs come from a man between 60 and 70 years old with acute or convalescent COVID-19. Both conserved end residues are part of each CDR3. The D gene is left open where the match is weak. Size is omitted from some rows. Given values are once, few, many or a class for expanded clones.

J gene | clone size | D gene | V gene | CDR3 DNA | CDR3 protein
TRBJ2-1 | few | TRBD2 | TRBV7-3 | TGTGCCAGCAGCTTAAACCTAGCGGATTACAATGAGCAGTTCTTC | CASSLNLADYNEQFF
TRBJ2-1 | . | TRBD2 | TRBV5-1 | TGCGCCAGCAGCTTCCTTTCCGGGGGGGTCAATGAGCAGTTCTTC | CASSFLSGGVNEQFF
TRBJ1-2 | . | . | TRBV6-5 | TGTGCCAGCAGTTCCCGCGGGGAATTGGGTGGCTACACCTTC | CASSSRGELGGYTF
TRBJ1-6 | . | . | TRBV25-1 | TGTGCCAGCAGGGACACTGCGGGGTCACCCCTCCACTTT | CASRDTAGSPLHF
TRBJ1-2 | . | TRBD1 | TRBV19 | TGTGCCAGTAACCTGGGGACAGCAACTAACTATGGCTACACCTTC | CASNLGTATNYGYTF
TRBJ2-6 | . | . | TRBV6-6 | TGTGCCAGCAGTTTGATGCGGGACAGAACCTCAGTCCTGACTTTC | CASSLMRDRTSVLTF
TRBJ2-7 | . | TRBD1 | TRBV13 | TGTGCCAGCAGCTTAGTACCCCAGGGGGCCTACGAGCAGTACTTC | CASSLVPQGAYEQYF
TRBJ1-3 | few | TRBD1 | TRBV7-9 | TGTGCCAGCAGCTTAGACGGGACAGCTGGAAACACCATATATTTT | CASSLDGTAGNTIYF
TRBJ2-1 | . | TRBD2 | TRBV9 | TGTGCCAGCAGCGTCGGCGGGAGGCAGTTCTTC | CASSVGGRQFF
TRBJ1-5 | . | . | TRBV19 | TGTGCCAGTAAAGAGGGCTTTGAAAATCAGCCCCAGCATTTT | CASKEGFENQPQHF
TRBJ1-1 | . | TRBD1 | TRBV10-2 | TGCGCCAGCATGGGACAGGTTGTGGACACTGAAGCTTTCTTT | CASMGQVVDTEAFF
TRBJ2-7 | . | TRBD1 | TRBV5-1 | TGCGCCAGCAGCTTGGGAGGACAGGGATACGAGCAGTACTTC | CASSLGGQGYEQYF
TRBJ2-2 | . | . | TRBV10-2 | TGCGCCAGCAGTGCCACGGGTACCGGGGAGCTGTTTTTT | CASSATGTGELFF
TRBJ2-7 | . | TRBD1 | TRBV24-1 | TGTGCCACCAGTGATGGGGGACAGGGGACTTACGAGCAGTACTTC | CATSDGGQGTYEQYF
TRBJ2-3 | . | . | TRBV5-1 | TGCGCCAGTTCAGGGGGGACAGATACGCAGTATTTT | CASSGGTDTQYF
TRBJ1-3 | . | TRBD1 | TRBV30 | TGTGCCTGGACCCTAGACAGGGCCTACGGAAACACCATATATTTT | CAWTLDRAYGNTIYF
TRBJ1-4 | . | . | TRBV2 | TGTGCCAGCTGCCGACAGCCTCGGGCTAATGAAAAACTGTTTTTT | CASCRQPRANEKLFF
TRBJ2-2 | . | TRBD1 | TRBV27 | TGTGCCAGCAGTCACCAAGTCCGACAGGGGGGTGCCGGGGAGCTGTTTTTT | CASSHQVRQGGAGELFF
TRBJ2-1 | . | . | TRBV15 | TGTGCCACCAATTCCCCGGCGGGGGCAGGTGAGCAGTTCTTC | CATNSPAGAGEQFF
TRBJ2-1 | few | . | TRBV9 | TGTGCCAGCAGCCCGAGGAGTAGCGAAGCATCCGGACAGTTCTTC | CASSPRSSEASGQFF
TRBJ2-7 | . | TRBD1 | TRBV7-9 | TGTGCCAGCAGCTTAGTAGACAGGGGGACCGGCGAGCAGTACTTC | CASSLVDRGTGEQYF
TRBJ1-1 | . | TRBD1 | TRBV5-1 | TGCGCCAGCAGCTTTCAGGGACAGGGCAATGAAGCTTTCTTT | CASSFQGQGNEAFF
TRBJ1-6 | . | . | TRBV12-2 | TGTGCAAGTCCCTTACCTGGACAGGGAAGCTCACCCCTCCACTTT | CASPLPGQGSSPLHF
TRBJ1-5 | . | . | TRBV6-1 | TGTGCCAGCAGTGAAACGCTAGGACACGGACATTATAGCAATCAGCCCCAGCATTTT | CASSETLGHGHYSNQPQHF
TRBJ1-1 | . | . | TRBV3-1/TRBV3-2 | TGTGCCAGCAGCCCACACAGAGAGAACACTGAAGCTTTCTTT | CASSPHRENTEAFF
TRBJ1-2 | . | . | TRBV24-1 | TGTGCCACCAGTGATTTGAACTTTTATGGCTACACCTTC | CATSDLNFYGYTF
TRBJ1-2 | . | TRBD1 | TRBV30 | TGTGCCTGGGACAGGGAAAGCCAAAATGGCTACACCTTC | CAWDRESQNGYTF
TRBJ2-3 | . | . | TRBV19 | TGTGCCAGTAGTAAGCCTAGCGAGGGAACTTATACGCAGTATTTT | CASSKPSEGTYTQYF
TRBJ2-5 | . | TRBD1 | TRBV13 | TGTGCCAGCAGCCCAGCCAGACAGGGCACGGGGGAGACCCAGTACTTC | CASSPARQGTGETQYF
TRBJ1-6 | . | . | TRBV6-5 | TGTGCCAGCAGGGGCCGAGGGTCACCCCTCCACTTT | CASRGRGSPLHF
TRBJ2-4 | few | TRBD2 | TRBV5-1 | TGCGCCAGCAGCTTGGCCGGTAGCGGGGGGGCCGGGGCCAAAAACATTCAGTACTTC | CASSLAGSGGAGAKNIQYF
TRBJ1-5 | . | TRBD1 | TRBV10-1 | TGCGCCAGCACCTACGACAGGGGGCCCAATCAGCCCCAGCATTTT | CASTYDRGPNQPQHF
TRBJ2-1 | . | TRBD2 | TRBV6-6 | TGTGCCAGCACCAGGCGGGGGGATAACAATGAGCAGTTCTTC | CASTRRGDNNEQFF
TRBJ1-5 | . | TRBD1 | TRBV11-2 | TGTGCCAGCAGCTCGGGACAGGGGAGCAATCAGCCCCAGCATTTT | CASSSGQGSNQPQHF
TRBJ2-5 | . | . | TRBV18 | TGTGCCAGCTCACCAAACACCGGGGAATCGTACCAAGAGACCCAGTACTTC | CASSPNTGESYQETQYF
TRBJ1-4 | . | TRBD1 | TRBV6-1 | TGTGCCAGCAGTGAGGCCGACAGGGGAAAACTGTTTTTT | CASSEADRGKLFF
TRBJ1-6 | . | . | TRBV6-5 | TGTGCCAGCAGACGGTCGAGCTCCTATAATTCACCCCTCCACTTT | CASRRSSSYNSPLHF
TRBJ2-7 | . | . | TRBV30 | TGTGCCTGGAGTGTAGAGGGATGGACCTACGAGCAGTACTTC | CAWSVEGWTYEQYF
TRBJ1-2 | . | TRBD1 | TRBV10-3 | TGTGCCATCAGTGAGTCGGGGACAGGGGTCTATGGCTACACCTTC | CAISESGTGVYGYTF
TRBJ1-1 | . | . | TRBV9 | TGTGCCAGCAGCGACGGGTGGACTGAAGCTTTCTTT | CASSDGWTEAFF
TRBJ1-2 | . | TRBD1 | TRBV3-1/TRBV3-2 | TGTGCCAGCAGCCGGACAGGGGGAGAGGGCTACACCTTC | CASSRTGGEGYTF
TRBJ2-7 | . | . | TRBV5-6 | TGTGCCAGCAGCTTGGATCATATTTCGGGGTACGAGCAGTACTTC | CASSLDHISGYEQYF
TRBJ1-4 | . | . | TRBV4-1 | TGCGCCAGCAGCCAGGTTAGGACAGCAACTAATGAAAAACTGTTTTTT | CASSQVRTATNEKLFF
TRBJ2-7 | . | . | TRBV3-1/TRBV3-2 | TGTGCCAGCAGCCAAGAGTCGACAAATCTCTACGAGCAGTACTTC | CASSQESTNLYEQYF
TRBJ2-1 | . | TRBD1 | TRBV19 | TGTGCCAGCACCCCCACAGGGGGAACGGGTGGTGAGCAGTTCTTC | CASTPTGGTGGEQFF
TRBJ2-3 | . | TRBD1 | TRBV5-4 | TGTGCCAGCAGCCGACCGCGGGCAGGGGGCCGGGATACGCAGTATTTT | CASSRPRAGGRDTQYF
TRBJ1-5 | . | . | TRBV29-1 | TGCAGCGTTGGGGAGGGCAATCAGCCCCAGCATTTT | CSVGEGNQPQHF
TRBJ2-3 | once | TRBD2 | TRBV27 | TGTGCCAGCAGGGTAGTGGGACTAGCTGGTAATACGCAGTATTTT | CASRVVGLAGNTQYF
TRBJ2-4 | . | TRBD2 | TRBV5-8 | TGTGCCAGCAGCTTGTCCCTACTAGCGGGGGGGCGGAACATTCAGTACTTC | CASSLSLLAGGRNIQYF
TRBJ1-1 | . | TRBD1 | TRBV4-2 | TGTGCCAGCAGCAGGACAGGGTGGAACACTGAAGCTTTCTTT | CASSRTGWNTEAFF
TRBJ2-2 | . | . | TRBV24-1 | TGTGCCACCAGTGAATCCTCGGTCGTCCGGGAGCTGTTTTTT | CATSESSVVRELFF
TRBJ1-5 | . | . | TRBV5-6 | TGTGCCAGCAGCCACGGGGGGGTATTACTCCCCCAGCATTTT | CASSHGGVLLPQHF
TRBJ2-7 | . | . | TRBV10-1 | TGCGCCAGCCAGGAGGGTGGCGAGCAGTACTTC | CASQEGGEQYF
TRBJ1-1 | . | . | TRBV2 | TGTGCCAGCAACCCCCCCCTAGGCGCTGAAGCTTTCTTT | CASNPPLGAEAFF
TRBJ1-2 | once | TRBD1 | TRBV6-5 | TGTGCCAGCAGCTCCGGGACAGGCCCATATGGCTACACCTTC | CASSSGTGPYGYTF
TRBJ2-3 | once | TRBD2 | TRBV5-1 | TGCGCCAGCAGCTTAGCGGGGGGGCCAGATACGCAGTATTTT | CASSLAGGPDTQYF
TRBJ1-1 | . | . | TRBV2 | TGTGCCAGCCGATACGCGATGAACACTGAAGCTTTCTTT | CASRYAMNTEAFF